The rows below give T cell receptor beta chains drawn from one sample of a study of cytomegalovirus exposure and HLA in healthy donors. The method was immunoSEQ multiplex PCR; TCRdb's version includes in-frame clones alone and lacks a portion of them. The sample yields 130,000 to 150,000 clones, 74% seen once. The sequenced material came from PBMCs. The receptors come from a man younger than 35 in good health and CMV-seropositive. The CDR3 runs from the conserved cysteine through the conserved F or W. D genes are given only for firm matches. Size is omitted from some rows. Given values are once, few, many or a class for expanded clones.

V	size	D	J	DNA	CDR3
TRBV4-3	-	TRBD2	TRBJ2-1	TGCGCCAGCAGCCCCGGGAGGGCCTATGAGCAGTTCTTC	CASSPGRAYEQFF
TRBV5-6	-	-	TRBJ2-7	TGTGCCAGCAGCTTGGACAGGTCCTACGAGCAGTACTTC	CASSLDRSYEQYF
TRBV19	-	-	TRBJ2-7	TGTGCCAGTAGTATAAAACAGGCGATAAGCCACGAGCAGTACTTC	CASSIKQAISHEQYF
TRBV6-4	once	-	TRBJ2-1	TGTGCCAGCAGTGACGGCCATGAGCAGTTCTTC	CASSDGHEQFF
TRBV27	once	-	TRBJ2-7	TGTGCCAGCAGAGGACCCTCCTGGGGGGACCACGAGCAGTACTTC	CASRGPSWGDHEQYF
TRBV15	-	-	TRBJ2-1	TGTGCCACCAGCCCCTGGGCCCGGGGACTCACGAAGAGCTCCTACAATGAGCAGTTCTTC	CATSPWARGLTKSSYNEQFF
TRBV11-3	-	TRBD1	TRBJ2-3	TGTGCCAGCAGCAAAGGGACAGGGGGCGCAGTCACAGATACGCAGTATTTT	CASSKGTGGAVTDTQYF
TRBV5-5	-	-	TRBJ2-7	TGTGCCAGCAGCCATATGGGCGGGGGCGGCGAGCAGTACTTC	CASSHMGGGGEQYF
TRBV5-1	-	TRBD2	TRBJ2-2	TGCGCCAGCGCCGTTAGCGGGGGGGACACCGGGGAGCTGTTTTTT	CASAVSGGDTGELFF
TRBV19	-	-	TRBJ1-5	TGTGCCAGTATCGACCGGGCAAGGGGTAGTCAGCCCCAGCATTTT	CASIDRARGSQPQHF
TRBV7-8	-	TRBD1	TRBJ1-3	TGTGCCAGCAGCTCCTTTCAGGGGGCGGCTGGAAACACCATATATTTT	CASSSFQGAAGNTIYF
TRBV9	-	-	TRBJ2-7	TGTGCCAGCAGCGTAGTTGACAGCTCCTACGAGCAGTACTTC	CASSVVDSSYEQYF
TRBV10-3	few	-	TRBJ2-7	TGTGCCATCAGAGGGGGGGGCGAGGCATACGAGCAGTACTTC	CAIRGGGEAYEQYF
TRBV27	-	TRBD2	TRBJ2-7	TGTGCCAGCAAGCGGGACTCAGGCTCCTACGAGCAGTACTTC	CASKRDSGSYEQYF
TRBV9	once	-	TRBJ2-7	TGTGCCAGCAGCGTATCAGAAAACTACGAGCAGTACTTC	CASSVSENYEQYF
TRBV7-9	-	TRBD1	TRBJ2-5	TGTGCCAGCAGCGCCGGGACAGGGGGTTGGGAGACCCAGTACTTC	CASSAGTGGWETQYF
TRBV5-4	-	TRBD1	TRBJ2-5	TGTGCCAGCAGCGGTGGACAGGGACAAGAGACCCAGTACTTC	CASSGGQGQETQYF
TRBV7-9	-	-	TRBJ2-3	TGTGCCAGCGGGAGGCACCTGAATCCACTAGCCTCCACAGATACGCAGTATTTT	CASGRHLNPLASTDTQYF
TRBV5-1	-	-	TRBJ2-5	TGCGCCAGCAGCTTCCAGGGGGGAGGAGAGACCCAGTACTTC	CASSFQGGGETQYF
TRBV27	-	TRBD1	TRBJ2-4	TGTGCCAGCAGGGAGCGACAGGGACGGGCCAAAAACATTCAGTACTTC	CASRERQGRAKNIQYF